This is a list of T cell receptor beta chains from one sample in a study of T cell responses to AZD1222 COVID-19 vaccine. TCRdb's table, derived via immunoSEQ multiplex PCR, lists solely in-frame clones and lacks some. The table shows about 130,000 clones, with around 90% occurring only once. The source material was peripheral blood, sampled on day 0 of AZD1222 vaccination. All receptors come from an adult in good health. Both conserved end residues are part of each CDR3. A D gene is named only where the DNA matches it firmly. Where a row states a size, it is once, few, many or the class of an expanded clone; other rows omit it.

j_call clone_size d_call v_call cdr3_aa cdr3_nt
TRBJ2-7 once . TRBV5-1 CASSPGAQYEQYF TGCGCCAGCAGCCCAGGGGCGCAATACGAGCAGTACTTC
TRBJ2-5 . . TRBV29-1 CSVGWKETQYF TGCAGCGTTGGTTGGAAGGAGACCCAGTACTTC
TRBJ2-2 . . TRBV9 CASSVEPEVNTGELFF TGTGCCAGCAGCGTAGAGCCAGAAGTGAACACCGGGGAGCTGTTTTTT
TRBJ2-2 . . TRBV24-1 CATRDGYTGELFF TGTGCCACCAGGGACGGATACACCGGGGAGCTGTTTTTT
TRBJ1-1 few . TRBV3-1/TRBV3-2 CASSQEPMNTEAFF TGTGCCAGCAGCCAAGAACCAATGAACACTGAAGCTTTCTTT
TRBJ2-7 . TRBD1 TRBV30 CAWSFATGVYYEQYF TGTGCCTGGAGTTTCGCGACAGGGGTCTACTACGAGCAGTACTTC
TRBJ2-7 once . TRBV19 CASSIRALNRAPSYEQYF TGTGCCAGTAGTATACGAGCCCTTAACAGGGCACCCTCCTACGAGCAGTACTTC
TRBJ1-2 . TRBD1 TRBV6-5 CASSYSLGTGGGYTF TGTGCCAGCAGTTACTCTCTCGGGACAGGGGGTGGCTACACCTTC
TRBJ2-5 . . TRBV6-5 CASAQGRETQYF TGTGCCAGCGCTCAGGGAAGGGAGACCCAGTACTTC
TRBJ2-7 . . TRBV9 CASSVGGGLNYEQYF TGTGCCAGCAGCGTGGGCGGAGGACTTAACTACGAGCAGTACTTC
TRBJ1-4 . TRBD1 TRBV18 CASSPGQGSGEKLFF TGTGCCAGCTCACCGGGACAGGGGAGCGGTGAAAAACTGTTTTTT
TRBJ2-2 . TRBD2 TRBV24-1 CATSKGLAGKNTGELFF TGTGCCACCAGTAAAGGACTAGCGGGGAAGAACACCGGGGAGCTGTTTTTT
TRBJ1-2 . . TRBV3-1/TRBV3-2 CASSQGVQNYGYTF TGTGCCAGCAGCCAAGGGGTTCAGAACTATGGCTACACCTTC
TRBJ1-4 . . TRBV7-3 CASSQRWQSTNEKLFF TGTGCCAGCAGCCAAAGGTGGCAGTCAACTAATGAAAAACTGTTTTTT
TRBJ2-7 . TRBD1 TRBV3-1/TRBV3-2 CASSQATGLEYEQYF TGTGCCAGCAGCCAAGCGACAGGGCTTGAATACGAGCAGTACTTC